This TCR beta chain was recovered during a study of CD8 T cells in Susac syndrome. Study details: Eight of the sequenced Susac syndrome patients were in remission, and five or six had active disease. Findings and limits, study-wide: In Susac patients, clonal expansion was not detected in CD4+ cells. As the study acknowledged, the number of individuals who were part of its TCR sequencing and HLA analysis was relatively small.

Germline V gene lookup returns CDR1 MNHEY and CDR2 SVGEGT. The CDR3 has 14 amino acids. V was clipped by 8 bases and J by 2 bases; unmatched bases: 8. Under recently defined diagnostic criteria, the patients with Susac syndrome qualified as having definite or probable disease. In the case of this clonotype: Its antigen is not identified.

The RNA, roughly 0.45 to 1 ug, was put through reverse transcription using random hexamers. TCRdb fed the immunoSEQ multiplex PCR reads into MiXCR, producing one record per CDR3 protein. The sample has 150,000 to 200,000 distinct CDR3 sequences, 85% to 95% seen once; the top ten hold approximately 0.11%. The chain recombines TRBV6-2 or TRBV6-3 with TRBJ2-5; 7 nucleotides line up with TRBD2. The sample taken for sequencing was CD4+ T cells from PBMCs. The sequence derives from a human donor with Susac syndrome. As DNA, the CDR3 is TGTGCCAGCCCTTCGACTAGCCAGCAAGAGACCCAGTACTTC. Translating gives CASPSTSQQETQYF.